This T cell receptor (beta chain) was identified during a study of cytotoxic CD8 clonotypes in ibrutinib-treated CLL. Points from the study as a whole: T-cell clonality at baseline went above that of age-matched healthy donors and rose and fell with circulating CD8+ T-cell counts. Whereas clonality rose at ibrutinib response, it declined toward baseline at progression. Under treatment, the uncommon public clonotypes either contracted or remained stable.

Produced via immunoSEQ multiplex PCR; TCRdb's table is partial and in-frame only. The sample records tens of thousands of clones, around three quarters being singletons. This clone was seen more than once but under ten times. Its antigen is still unknown. V dropped 2 bases and J dropped 8; count of bases not matched to a gene: 3. The CDR3 is 14 residues long. Germline V CDR1 and CDR2: SGHNT, YYREEE (reference sequence). The clonotype comes from a human donor with chronic lymphocytic leukemia. The chain carries TRBV5-4 and TRBJ2-1, with 11 bases identical to TRBD1. Material: PBMCs, obtained after 24 months of ibrutinib treatment. The CDR3 bases are TGTGCCAGCAGCTTAGGACAGGGGGCGTATGAGCAGTTCTTC. As protein: CASSLGQGAYEQFF.